Following are 22 T cell receptor beta chains from one sample sequenced in a study of Graves' ophthalmopathy and Graves' hyperthyroidism. The authors amplified TCR beta CDR3 regions from RNA transcripts. A first-round RT-PCR used HTBI primers, followed by a second-round multiplex PCR. In TCRdb, the multiplex PCR reads were re-called with MiXCR into one record per CDR3 protein. The data hold hundreds of thousands of distinct CDR3 sequences, with around 20% observed a single time. The sequenced sample consisted of peripheral blood. The source of these receptors is a woman in her late teens or twenties with stable Graves' hyperthyroidism.

This clonotype was observed many times. V is TRBV7-9 and J is TRBJ2-5, with D maybe TRBD1 (6 bases). The germline V gene has CDR1 SEHNR and CDR2 FQNEAQ (reference sequence). V was trimmed by 5 bases and J by 5 bases, leaving 15 bases between them. This CDR3 is built from 14 residues. CDR3 region: CASSPTGFTETQYF. In DNA form, the CDR3 reads TGTGCCAGCAGCCCAACAGGGTTTACGGAGACCCAGTACTTC.

This clonotype was counted ten times or more. One junction end disagrees with the germline gene, perhaps due to a read error. The rearrangement joins TRBV20-1 to TRBJ2-5; the D is unclear. Germline V gene lookup returns CDR1 DFQATT and CDR2 SNEGSKA (reference sequence). CDR3 length: 10 residues. CDR3 DNA sequence: TGCAGTGCTAGCTTGGAGACCCAGTGCTTC. Protein: CSASLETQCF.

The J gene is TRBJ1-2, the V gene TRBV6-4; 11 bases fit TRBD1. The CDR3 covers 15 residues. Unmatched junction bases numbered 3, after V lost 2 bases and J lost 4 bases. Per germline, CDR1 MRHNA and CDR2 SNTAGT. CDR3 protein: CASSDGQGAGYGYTF. The CDR3 bases are TGTGCCAGCAGTGACGGACAGGGGGCTGGCTATGGCTACACCTTC.

This clonotype was observed many times. This chain links TRBV5-1 with TRBJ1-2; D gene uncertain. Between the trimmed V and J ends, which lost 0 bases and 0 bases, there was a span of 9 bases. The CDR3 is 15 amino acids. The germline V gene has CDR1 SGHRS and CDR2 YFSETQ. CDR3 bases: TGCGCCAGCAGCTTGGACGGCCAGCCTAACTATGGCTACACCTTC. It codes for CASSLDGQPNYGYTF.

This clonotype was seen ten or more times. This chain connects TRBV11-3 to TRBJ2-2, with D perhaps TRBD1 (6 bases). V lost 5 bases to trimming and J lost 5 bases, with 9 bases between them. The CDR3 covers 13 residues. The germline V gene has CDR1 SGHNT and CDR2 YENEEA. The CDR3 DNA is TGTGCCAGCAGCCCCGACAGGACCGGGGAGCTGTTTTTT. Translated, it gives CASSPDRTGELFF.

This clonotype was counted at least ten times. The chain uses TRBV3-1 and TRBJ2-5; 7 positions agree with TRBD2. Trimming took 2 bases from V and 7 from J; bases not matched to a gene: 7. Germline loops: CDR1 LGHDT, CDR2 YNNKEL (reference sequence). The CDR3 covers 14 residues. CDR3 amino acids: CASSQREWEGTQYF. The CDR3 nucleotides are TGTGCCAGCAGCCAAAGAGAGTGGGAGGGGACCCAGTACTTC.

The V call is TRBV28, the J call TRBJ2-7, with 9 bases matching TRBD2. CDR3 size: 16 residues. V shed 3 bases and J 0 bases; nucleotides not matched to a gene: 6. Germline-derived CDR1 and CDR2 are MDHEN and SYDVKM. This CDR3 is CASSLRLAVSSYEQYF. The CDR3 DNA is TGTGCCAGCAGTTTGAGACTAGCGGTCAGCTCCTACGAGCAGTACTTC. Variable domain in full (rest from reference TRBV28 and TRBJ2-7): DVKVTQSSRYLVKRTGEKVFLECVQDMDHENMFWYRQDPGLGLRLIYFSYDVKMKEKGDIPEGYSVSREKKERFSLILESASTNQTSMYLCASSLRLAVSSYEQYFGPGTRLTVT.

This clonotype was seen ten or more times. This chain connects TRBV5-1 to TRBJ2-7; D may correspond to TRBD1 or TRBD2 (5 bases each). Trimming removed 0 bases from V and 2 bases from J, with 15 bases in between. This CDR3 contains 16 residues. Germline V gene lookup returns CDR1 SGHRS and CDR2 YFSETQ. For the CDR3, the DNA is TGCGCCAGCAGCTTGGGGCCACAGGACTTAGCCTACGAGCAGTACTTC. Translated, it gives CASSLGPQDLAYEQYF.

The chain has TRBV4-1 and TRBJ1-2, with 10 bases aligning to TRBD1. With 1 base clipped from V and 4 bases from J, the junction kept 3 bases outside the gene matches. In germline, CDR1 is MGHRA, CDR2 YSYEKL. CDR3 length equals 15 residues. In nucleotides, the CDR3 is TGCGCCAGCAGCCAAGGACAGGGGGCCGGCTATGGCTACACCTTC. It translates to CASSQGQGAGYGYTF.

This clonotype was observed many times. The chain recombines TRBV5-1 with TRBJ2-5; tentative D call: TRBD1 (6 bases). From germline, CDR1 is SGHRS and CDR2 YFSETQ. Trimming pared 0 bases from V and 5 bases from J, leaving 14 bases between. CDR3 length: 15 residues. The CDR3 DNA sequence: TGCGCCAGCAGCTTGGGGACCCATCAGGGGGAGACCCAGTACTTC. This translates into CASSLGTHQGETQYF.

As concerns this clonotype: A much larger clone sits a single nucleotide away, making a read error possible. The chain couples TRBV4-3 to TRBJ2-2; tentative D call: TRBD2 (5 bases). The CDR3 runs to 15 residues. The germline CDR1 and CDR2 sequences are LGHNA and YSLEER. The CDR3 DNA follows: TGCGCCAGCAGCCAGCGGGTTTTTAACACCGGGGAGCTGTGTTTT. Encoded protein: CASSQRVFNTGELCF.

This clonotype has just a few counts. The rearrangement joins TRBV27 to TRBJ2-2, with 8 bases fitting TRBD1. J was trimmed by 8 bases and V by 5 bases; bases with no gene match: 7. The CDR3 is 14 residues long. Germline CDR1 is MNHEY and CDR2 is SMNVEV (reference sequence). As DNA, the CDR3 is TGTGCCAGCAGTCCCGCAGGGGGCATAGGGGAGCTGTTTTTT. This gives the protein CASSPAGGIGELFF.

CDR3 DNA: TGTGCCAGCAGCACCGACAGGGAATCTAACTATGGCTACACCTTC. Translation: CASSTDRESNYGYTF. The chain combines TRBV28 with TRBJ1-2; TRBD1 agrees at 7 bases. The germline V gene has CDR1 MDHEN and CDR2 SYDVKM. The CDR3 spans 15 residues. The junction had 7 bases not matched to a gene; V was cut back by 6 bases and J by 0 bases.

In this sample, this clonotype turned up many times. The CDR3 loop reads CASASGANEQYF. For the CDR3, the DNA is TGTGCCTCCGCTAGCGGGGCCAACGAGCAGTACTTC. The rearrangement links TRBV30 to TRBJ2-7; 9 bases align to TRBD2. The CDR3 has 12 amino acids. Germline CDR1 and CDR2: GTSNPN and SVGIG (reference sequence). V dropped 7 bases and J dropped 5; count of bases not matched to a gene: 6.

CDR3 residues: CATSDPGQQETQYF. The CDR3 coding sequence is TGTGCCACCAGTGACCCTGGACAGCAAGAGACCCAGTACTTC. The chain uses TRBV24-1 and TRBJ2-5; D may be TRBD1 (6 bases). This CDR3 has 14 amino acids. Looked up from germline, CDR1 is KGHDR and CDR2 is SFDVKD. Trimming removed 4 bases from V and 2 bases from J, with 10 bases in between.

This clonotype has at least ten counts. This chain joins TRBV12-3 or TRBV12-4 and TRBJ1-5; no clear D gene. The CDR3 contains 14 residues. V shed 2 bases and J shed 6 bases, with 11 bases lying between them. CDR3 loop: CASSLMGRGQPQHF. The CDR3 region has the DNA TGTGCCAGCAGTTTAATGGGCAGAGGTCAGCCCCAGCATTTT.

On this clonotype: A read error may be the cause here, since a much bigger clone is one base away. The V call is TRBV6-9, the J call TRBJ2-2; TRBD2 might be the D (6 bases). The CDR3 spans 14 residues. Germline V CDR1 and CDR2: MNHGY, SVAAGI. The DNA of the CDR3 is TGTGCCAGCATCGGGAGTGGGTACACCGGGGAGCTGTGTTTT. Protein sequence: CASIGSGYTGELCF.

This clonotype appeared many times. The chain uses TRBV12-3 or TRBV12-4 and TRBJ2-4; TRBD1 is a possible D gene (6 bases). V lost 7 bases, J lost 1 base, and 11 bases lay in between. The CDR3 runs 14 residues. CDR3: CASTQGQAKNIQYF. CDR3 DNA sequence: TGTGCCAGCACCCAAGGACAGGCCAAAAACATTCAGTACTTC.

This clonotype was recorded many times. The rearrangement joins TRBV27 to TRBJ1-1; no clear D gene. The CDR3 has 13 amino acids. The germline V gene has CDR1 MNHEY and CDR2 SMNVEV (reference sequence). V gave up 1 base and J gave up 3 bases, with 6 bases separating them. The CDR3 sequence is CASSLWGDTEAFF. DNA of the CDR3: TGTGCCAGCAGTTTATGGGGAGACACTGAAGCTTTCTTT.

Comment on this clonotype: Being one base from a much bigger clone, this may be a read error. The V and J genes are TRBV12-3 or TRBV12-4 and TRBJ2-5; 9 bases are shared with TRBD1. This CDR3 has 13 amino acids. CDR3 amino acids: CATSWTGEEAQYF. The CDR3 DNA reads TGTGCCACCTCTTGGACAGGGGAAGAGGCCCAGTACTTC.

In this sample, this clonotype turned up many times. The chain links TRBV5-1 to TRBJ2-4, with D possibly matching TRBD1 (7 bases). Germline V CDR1 and CDR2: SGHRS, YFSETQ. V was shortened by 0 bases and J by 8 bases, with 15 bases between the two germline ends. CDR3 length equals 15 residues. Written as DNA, the CDR3 is TGCGCCAGCAGCTTGGTTGGAGGGGGCTTAGACATTCAGTACTTC. Translated, it gives CASSLVGGGLDIQYF.

Ten or more counts support this clonotype. V usage is TRBV7-3 and J usage is TRBJ2-7, with D perhaps TRBD1 (7 bases). Trimming took off 2 bases at V and 6 bases at J, with 11 bases between the two ends. Per germline, CDR1 SGHTA and CDR2 FQGTGA. This CDR3 has 13 amino acids. The CDR3 nucleotides read TGTGCCAGCAGCTTACAGGGGGGACCCGAGCAGTACTTC. Its translation: CASSLQGGPEQYF.